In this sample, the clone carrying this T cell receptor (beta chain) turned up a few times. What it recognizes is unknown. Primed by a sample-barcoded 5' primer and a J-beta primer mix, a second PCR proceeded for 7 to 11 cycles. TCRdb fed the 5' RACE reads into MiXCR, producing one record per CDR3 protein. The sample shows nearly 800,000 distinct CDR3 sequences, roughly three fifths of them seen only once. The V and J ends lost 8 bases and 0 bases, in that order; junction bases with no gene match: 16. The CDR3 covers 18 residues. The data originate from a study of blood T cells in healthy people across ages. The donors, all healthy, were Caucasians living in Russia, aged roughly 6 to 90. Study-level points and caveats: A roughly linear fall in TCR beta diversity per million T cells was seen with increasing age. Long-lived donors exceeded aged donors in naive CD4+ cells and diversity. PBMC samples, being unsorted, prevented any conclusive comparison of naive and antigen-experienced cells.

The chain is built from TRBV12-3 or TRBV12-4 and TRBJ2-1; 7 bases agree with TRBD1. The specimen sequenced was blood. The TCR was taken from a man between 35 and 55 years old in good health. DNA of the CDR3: TGTGCCAGCGGAATACGGGACAGCTATCCTTTCTCCTACAATGAGCAGTTCTTC. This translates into CASGIRDSYPFSYNEQFF.